Below, one T cell receptor beta chain is given with its context. The data derive from a study of control samples from healthy donors and cancer patients. From germline, CDR1 is MNHNY and CDR2 SVGAGI (reference sequence). The CDR3 spans 14 residues. The V and J ends lost 4 bases and 6 bases respectively, with 16 bases between them. The assay was immunoSEQ multiplex PCR, and TCRdb's table has in-frame clones only and misses some. The table lists about 98,000 clones, about four fifths of them singletons, with about 11% in the top ten. Specimen: blood. The TCR originated in a woman aged 25 to 45 in good health. The chain uses TRBV6-6 and TRBJ2-7; D is perhaps TRBD2 (6 bases). CDR3 sequence (DNA): TGTGCCAGCAGTTCTGGGACTTTGCTCGCCGAGCAGTACTTC. Protein product: CASSSGTLLAEQYF.